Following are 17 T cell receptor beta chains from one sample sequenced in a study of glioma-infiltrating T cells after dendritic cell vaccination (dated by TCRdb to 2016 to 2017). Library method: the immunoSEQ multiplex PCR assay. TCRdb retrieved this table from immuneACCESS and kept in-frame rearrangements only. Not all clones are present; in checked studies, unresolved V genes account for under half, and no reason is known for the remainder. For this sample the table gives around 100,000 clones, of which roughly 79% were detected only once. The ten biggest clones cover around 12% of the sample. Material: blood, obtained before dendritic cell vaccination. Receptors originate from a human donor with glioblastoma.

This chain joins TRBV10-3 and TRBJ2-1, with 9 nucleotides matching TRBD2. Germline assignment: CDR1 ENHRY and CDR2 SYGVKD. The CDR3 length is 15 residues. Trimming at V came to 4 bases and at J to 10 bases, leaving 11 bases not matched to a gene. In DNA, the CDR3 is TGTGCCATCAGTGGGGATAGCGGGGGCCCGGGCGAGCAGTTCTTC. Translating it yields CAISGDSGGPGEQFF.

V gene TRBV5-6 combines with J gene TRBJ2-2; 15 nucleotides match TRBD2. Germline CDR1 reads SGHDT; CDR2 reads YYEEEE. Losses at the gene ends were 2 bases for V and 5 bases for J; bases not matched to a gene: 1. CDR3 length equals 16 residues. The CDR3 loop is CASSFGLAGGTGELFF. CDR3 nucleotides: TGTGCCAGCAGCTTCGGACTAGCGGGGGGGACCGGGGAGCTGTTTTTT.

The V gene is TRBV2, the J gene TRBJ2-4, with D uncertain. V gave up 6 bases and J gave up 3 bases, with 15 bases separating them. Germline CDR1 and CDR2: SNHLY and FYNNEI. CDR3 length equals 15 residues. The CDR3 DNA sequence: TGTGCCAGCAGCGAGTCCCAGCGAGGCAAAAACATTCAGTACTTC. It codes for CASSESQRGKNIQYF.

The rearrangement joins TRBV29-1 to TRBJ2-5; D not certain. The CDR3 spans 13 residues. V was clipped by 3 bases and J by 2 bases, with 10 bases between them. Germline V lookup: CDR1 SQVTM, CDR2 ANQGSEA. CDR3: CSVELTEQETQYF. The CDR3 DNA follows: TGCAGCGTTGAGCTCACAGAACAAGAGACCCAGTACTTC.

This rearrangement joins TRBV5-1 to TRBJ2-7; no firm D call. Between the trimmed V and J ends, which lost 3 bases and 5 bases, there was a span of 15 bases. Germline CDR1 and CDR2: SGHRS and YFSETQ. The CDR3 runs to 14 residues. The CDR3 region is CASSSFPATNEQYF. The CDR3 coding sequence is TGCGCCAGCAGCTCCTTCCCCGCTACCAACGAGCAGTACTTC.

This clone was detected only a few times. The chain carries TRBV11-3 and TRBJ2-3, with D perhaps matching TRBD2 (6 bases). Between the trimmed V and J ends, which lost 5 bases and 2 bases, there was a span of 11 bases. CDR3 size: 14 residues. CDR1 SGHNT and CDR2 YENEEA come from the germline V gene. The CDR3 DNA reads TGTGCCAGCAGCCCGGAGGGGTCCACAGATACGCAGTATTTT. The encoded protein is CASSPEGSTDTQYF.

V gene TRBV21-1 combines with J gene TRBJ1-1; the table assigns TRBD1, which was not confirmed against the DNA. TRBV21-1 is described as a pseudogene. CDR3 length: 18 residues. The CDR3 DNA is TGTGCCAGCAGCAAAGCCTATGGGGCGGAGCAGGGAAACACTGAAGCTTTCTTT. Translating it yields CASSKAYGAEQGNTEAFF.

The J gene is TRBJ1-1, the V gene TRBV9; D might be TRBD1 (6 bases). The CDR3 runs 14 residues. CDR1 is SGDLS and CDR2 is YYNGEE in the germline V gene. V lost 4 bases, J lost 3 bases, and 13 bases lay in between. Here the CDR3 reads CASSLGAVYTEAFF. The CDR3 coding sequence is TGTGCCAGCAGCCTGGGGGCGGTGTACACTGAAGCTTTCTTT.

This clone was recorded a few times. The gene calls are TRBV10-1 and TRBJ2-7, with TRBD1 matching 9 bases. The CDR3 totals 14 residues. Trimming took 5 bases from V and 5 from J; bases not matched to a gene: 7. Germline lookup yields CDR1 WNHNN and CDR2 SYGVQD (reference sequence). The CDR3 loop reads CASSTGTGIDEQYF. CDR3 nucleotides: TGCGCCAGCAGTACCGGGACAGGGATAGACGAGCAGTACTTC.

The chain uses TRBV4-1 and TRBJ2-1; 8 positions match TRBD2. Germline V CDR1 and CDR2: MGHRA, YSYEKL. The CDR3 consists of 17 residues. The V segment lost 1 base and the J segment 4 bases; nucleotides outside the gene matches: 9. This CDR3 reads CASSQGAGGGIYNEQFF. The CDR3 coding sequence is TGCGCCAGCAGCCAAGGGGCCGGGGGGGGTATATACAATGAGCAGTTCTTC.

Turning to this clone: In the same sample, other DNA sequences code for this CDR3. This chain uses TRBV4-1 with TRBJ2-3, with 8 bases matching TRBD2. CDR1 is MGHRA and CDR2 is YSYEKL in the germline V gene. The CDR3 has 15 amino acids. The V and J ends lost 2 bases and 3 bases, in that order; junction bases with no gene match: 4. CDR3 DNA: TGCGCCAGCAGCCAAAGAAGCGGGGGAACAGATACGCAGTATTTT. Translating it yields CASSQRSGGTDTQYF.

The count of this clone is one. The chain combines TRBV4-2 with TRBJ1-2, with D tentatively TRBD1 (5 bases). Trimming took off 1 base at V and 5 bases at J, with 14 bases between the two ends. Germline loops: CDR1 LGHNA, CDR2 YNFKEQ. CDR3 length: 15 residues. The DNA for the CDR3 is TGTGCCAGCAGCCAAGTTCCCGACAGAAGATATGGCTACACCTTC. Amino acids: CASSQVPDRRYGYTF.

The CDR3 nucleotides read TGTGCCAGCACCCAGGGAGGGGGGGGGAGTTCACCCCTCCACTTT. Protein product: CASTQGGGGSSPLHF. The rearrangement joins TRBV6-6 to TRBJ1-6, with D perhaps TRBD1 (6 bases). The CDR3 covers 15 residues. Germline CDR1 is MNHNY and CDR2 is SVGAGI (reference sequence). V was shortened by 7 bases and J by 9 bases, with 19 bases between the two germline ends.

CDR3 DNA: TGTGCCAGCAGCGATAGCGGGGACACAGATACGCAGTATTTT. It encodes CASSDSGDTDTQYF. The chain carries TRBV9 and TRBJ2-3; 8 positions match TRBD2. CDR3 length: 14 residues. V dropped 3 bases and J dropped 2; count of bases not matched to a gene: 2. CDR1 is SGDLS, CDR2 YYNGEE, per germline. Drawing the rest from reference TRBV9 and TRBJ2-3, the complete variable domain is DSGVTQTPKHLITATGQRVTLRCSPRSGDLSVYWYQQSLDQGLQFLIQYYNGEERAKGNILERFSAQQFPDLHSELNLSSLELGDSALYFCASSDSGDTDTQYFGPGTRLTVL.

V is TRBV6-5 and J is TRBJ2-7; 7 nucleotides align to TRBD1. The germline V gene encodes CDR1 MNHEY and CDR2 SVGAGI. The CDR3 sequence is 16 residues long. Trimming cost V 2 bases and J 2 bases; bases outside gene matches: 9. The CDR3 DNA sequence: TGTGCCAGCAGTTACGTACCGGGAACAGGGGCCTACGAGCAGTACTTC. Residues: CASSYVPGTGAYEQYF.

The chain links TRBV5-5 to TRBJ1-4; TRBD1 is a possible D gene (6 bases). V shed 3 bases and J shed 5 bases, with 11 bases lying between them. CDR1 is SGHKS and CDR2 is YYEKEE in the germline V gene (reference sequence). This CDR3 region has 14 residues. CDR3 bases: TGTGCCAGCAGCTCGCAGGGGTTCAATGAAAAACTGTTTTTT. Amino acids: CASSSQGFNEKLFF.

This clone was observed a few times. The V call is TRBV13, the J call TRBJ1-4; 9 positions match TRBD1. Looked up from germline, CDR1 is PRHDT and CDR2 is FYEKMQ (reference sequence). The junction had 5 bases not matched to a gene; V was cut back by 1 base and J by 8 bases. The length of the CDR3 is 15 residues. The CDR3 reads CASSLEGQGREKLFF. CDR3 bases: TGTGCCAGCAGCTTAGAGGGACAGGGTAGGGAAAAACTGTTTTTT.